This T cell receptor beta chain was observed in a study of CD8+ T cells in alopecia areata. Findings of the study overall: Lesional scalp, notably in alopecia totalis/universalis, had clonality above that of normal scalp.

This clone has only a few counts. Antigen specificity is unknown. The germline CDR1 and CDR2 sequences are LGHNA and YNFKEQ. This CDR3 has 21 residues. V was clipped by 3 bases and J by 3 bases; unmatched bases: 16. Extracted from the samples, RNA was reverse transcribed into cDNA to serve as the sequencing template. Only in-frame clones appear in the TCRdb table, and some are missing; sequencing was by immunoSEQ multiplex PCR. The top ten hold approximately 6.8% of the sample, which has about 160,000 clones, roughly 50% seen once. This sequence originates from a human donor with alopecia areata. The sample taken for sequencing was CD4+ T cells sorted from blood. The gene calls are TRBV4-2 and TRBJ2-2; 13 nucleotides agree with TRBD2. The DNA for the CDR3 is TGTGCCAGCAGCCAGGAGATATACGGGACTAGCGGGATTTCGGACACCGGGGAGCTGTTTTTT. It is translated as CASSQEIYGTSGISDTGELFF.